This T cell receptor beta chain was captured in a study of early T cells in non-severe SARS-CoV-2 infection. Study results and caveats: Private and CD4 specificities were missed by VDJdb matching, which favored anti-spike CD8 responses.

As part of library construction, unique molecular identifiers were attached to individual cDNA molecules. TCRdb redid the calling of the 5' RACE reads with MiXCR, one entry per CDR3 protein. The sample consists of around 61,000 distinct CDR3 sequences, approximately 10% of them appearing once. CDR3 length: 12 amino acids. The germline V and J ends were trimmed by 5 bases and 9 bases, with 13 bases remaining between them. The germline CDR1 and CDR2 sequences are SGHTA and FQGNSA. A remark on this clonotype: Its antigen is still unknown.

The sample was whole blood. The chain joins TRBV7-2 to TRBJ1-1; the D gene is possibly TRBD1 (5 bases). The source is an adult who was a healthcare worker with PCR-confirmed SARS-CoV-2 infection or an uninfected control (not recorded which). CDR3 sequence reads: CASSPTQGQAFF. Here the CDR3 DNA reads TGTGCCAGCAGCCCAACGCAGGGACAAGCTTTCTTT.